One and the same sample provided the 3 T cell receptor beta chains below, sequenced in a study of T cells expressing NK-cell markers. TCRdb processed the 5' RACE reads again and assigns one entry to each CDR3 protein, with no DNA. The sample holds hundreds of thousands of distinct CDR3 sequences. Material: blood T cells: a sorted CD56 or NKG2C T cell subset, CD4+ or CD8+ T cells, or bulk PBMC T cells (not recorded which). The receptors stem from a woman between 18 and 75 years old in good health.

V and J are TRBV6-1 and TRBJ2-1; the D call of TRBD1 rests on TCRdb alone, since no DNA is present to check it. Germline CDR1 and CDR2: MNHNS and SASEGT. The CDR3 has 15 residues. The CDR3 loop is CASRERQGVVDEQFF.

The V gene is TRBV7-2, the J gene TRBJ2-2; TCRdb returns TRBD2, unconfirmable since there is no DNA. This CDR3 has 16 residues. Germline-derived CDR1 and CDR2 are SGHTA and FQGNSA. CDR3 protein: CASSLAPSGGTGELFF.

The rearrangement joins TRBV5-4 to TRBJ2-5; TCRdb reports TRBD1, a call that lacks DNA to check it against. Germline CDR1 reads SGHNT; CDR2 reads YYREEE (reference sequence). This CDR3 has 15 amino acids. Here the CDR3 reads CASSQKRGRGETQYF.